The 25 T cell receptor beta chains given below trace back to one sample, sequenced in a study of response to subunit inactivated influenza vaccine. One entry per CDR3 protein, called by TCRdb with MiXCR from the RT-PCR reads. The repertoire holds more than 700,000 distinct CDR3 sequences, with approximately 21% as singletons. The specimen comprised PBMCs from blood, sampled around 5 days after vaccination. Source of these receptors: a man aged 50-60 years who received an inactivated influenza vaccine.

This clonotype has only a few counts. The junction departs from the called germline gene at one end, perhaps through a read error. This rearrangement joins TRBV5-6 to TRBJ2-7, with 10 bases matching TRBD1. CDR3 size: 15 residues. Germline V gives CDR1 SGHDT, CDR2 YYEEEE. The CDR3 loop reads CASSADRGLSYEQYF. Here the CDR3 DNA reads TGTGCCAGCAGCGCTGACAGGGGGCTGTCCTATGAGCAGTACTTC.

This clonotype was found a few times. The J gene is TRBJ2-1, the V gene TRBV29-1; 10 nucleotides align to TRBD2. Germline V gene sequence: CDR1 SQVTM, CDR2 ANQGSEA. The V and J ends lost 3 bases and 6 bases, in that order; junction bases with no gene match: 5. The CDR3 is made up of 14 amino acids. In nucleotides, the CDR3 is TGCAGCGTTGATGAAAGCGGGAGGGGCAATGAGCAGTTCTTC. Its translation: CSVDESGRGNEQFF.

The CDR3 DNA is TGCAGTGCTACCCTAGCGGGGGCTTCAGATACGCAGTATTTT. This sequence encodes CSATLAGASDTQYF. V gene TRBV20-1 combines with J gene TRBJ2-3; 10 bases map to TRBD2. The CDR3 consists of 14 residues. Per germline, CDR1 DFQATT and CDR2 SNEGSKA (reference sequence). Trimming took 4 bases from V and 4 from J; bases not matched to a gene: 5.

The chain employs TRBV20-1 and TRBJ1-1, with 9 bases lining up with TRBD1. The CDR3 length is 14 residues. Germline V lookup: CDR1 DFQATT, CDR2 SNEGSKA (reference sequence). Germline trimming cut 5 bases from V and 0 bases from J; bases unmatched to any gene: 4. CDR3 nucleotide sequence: TGCAGTGCTCCACAGGGGGCCTTGAACACTGAAGCTTTCTTT. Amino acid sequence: CSAPQGALNTEAFF.

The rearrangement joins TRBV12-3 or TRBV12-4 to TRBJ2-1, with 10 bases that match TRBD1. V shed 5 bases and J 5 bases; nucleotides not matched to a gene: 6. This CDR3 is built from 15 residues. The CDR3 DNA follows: TGTGCCAGCAGTAACCGGGACAGGGGAGACAATGAGCAGTTCTTC. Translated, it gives CASSNRDRGDNEQFF.

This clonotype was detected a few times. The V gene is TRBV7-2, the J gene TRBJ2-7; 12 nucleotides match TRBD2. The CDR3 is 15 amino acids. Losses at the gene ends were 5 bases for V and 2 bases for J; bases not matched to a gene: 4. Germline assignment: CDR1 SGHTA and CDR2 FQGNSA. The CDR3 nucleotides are TGTGCCAGCAGCGGGCTAGCGGGAGGGGCCTACGAGCAGTACTTC. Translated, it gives CASSGLAGGAYEQYF.

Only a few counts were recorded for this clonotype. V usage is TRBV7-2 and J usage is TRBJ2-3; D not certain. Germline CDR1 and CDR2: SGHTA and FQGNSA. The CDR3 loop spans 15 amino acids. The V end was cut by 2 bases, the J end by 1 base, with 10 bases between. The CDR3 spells CASSLSQTRTDTQYF. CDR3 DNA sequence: TGTGCCAGCAGCTTATCGCAGACCCGCACAGATACGCAGTATTTT.

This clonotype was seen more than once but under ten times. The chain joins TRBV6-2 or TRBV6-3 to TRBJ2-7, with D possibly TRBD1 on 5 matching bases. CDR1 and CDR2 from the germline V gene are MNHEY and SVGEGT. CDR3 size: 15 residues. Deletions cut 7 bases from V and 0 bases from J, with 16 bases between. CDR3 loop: CASTRSRESSYEQYF. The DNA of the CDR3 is TGTGCCAGCACGCGGTCCAGGGAAAGCTCCTACGAGCAGTACTTC.

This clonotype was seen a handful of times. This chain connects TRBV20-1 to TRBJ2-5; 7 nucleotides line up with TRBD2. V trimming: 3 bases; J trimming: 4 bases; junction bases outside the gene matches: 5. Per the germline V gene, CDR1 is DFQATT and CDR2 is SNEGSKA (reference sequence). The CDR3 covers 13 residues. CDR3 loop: CSARRGWVETQYF. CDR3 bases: TGCAGTGCTAGGCGGGGGTGGGTAGAGACCCAGTACTTC.

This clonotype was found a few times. The CDR3 nucleotides are TGCGCCAGCAGCCAAGATACTTTCACAGATACGCAGTATTTT. Protein: CASSQDTFTDTQYF. V gene TRBV4-3 combines with J gene TRBJ2-3; D is ambiguous. Trimming took off 0 bases at V and 2 bases at J, with 6 bases between the two ends. This CDR3 region has 14 residues. Per germline, CDR1 LGHNA and CDR2 YSLEER.

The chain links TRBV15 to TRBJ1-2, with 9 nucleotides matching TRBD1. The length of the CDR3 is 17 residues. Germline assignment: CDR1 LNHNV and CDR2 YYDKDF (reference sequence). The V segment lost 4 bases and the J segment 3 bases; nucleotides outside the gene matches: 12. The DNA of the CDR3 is TGTGCCACCAGCACCCGACAGGGGGACCGAGTAGACTATGGCTACACCTTC. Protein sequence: CATSTRQGDRVDYGYTF.

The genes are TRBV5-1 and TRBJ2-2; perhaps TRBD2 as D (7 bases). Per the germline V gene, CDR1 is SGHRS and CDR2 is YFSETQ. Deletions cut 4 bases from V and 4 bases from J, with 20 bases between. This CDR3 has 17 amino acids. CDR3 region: CASSPLAGASGTGELFF. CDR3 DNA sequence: TGCGCCAGCAGCCCCCTTGCGGGGGCTTCGGGCACCGGGGAGCTGTTTTTT.

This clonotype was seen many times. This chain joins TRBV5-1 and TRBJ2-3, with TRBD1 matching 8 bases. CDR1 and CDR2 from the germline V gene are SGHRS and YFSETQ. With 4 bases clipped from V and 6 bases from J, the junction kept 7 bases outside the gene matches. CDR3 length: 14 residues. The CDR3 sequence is CASSPGQGSDTQYF. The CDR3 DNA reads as TGCGCCAGCAGCCCTGGACAGGGTTCGGATACGCAGTATTTT.

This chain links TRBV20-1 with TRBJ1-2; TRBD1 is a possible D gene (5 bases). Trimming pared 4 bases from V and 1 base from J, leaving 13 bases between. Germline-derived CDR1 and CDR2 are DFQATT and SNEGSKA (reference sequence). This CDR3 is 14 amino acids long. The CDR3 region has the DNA TGCAGTGCTAAAGTGGCAGGGCTTAACTATGGCTACACCTTC. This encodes CSAKVAGLNYGYTF.

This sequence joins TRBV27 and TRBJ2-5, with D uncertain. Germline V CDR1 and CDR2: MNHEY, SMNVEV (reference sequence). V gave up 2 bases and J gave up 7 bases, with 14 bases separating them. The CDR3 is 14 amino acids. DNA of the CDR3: TGTGCCAGCAGTTTAAGGACCGAGCCGGGGACCCAGTACTTC. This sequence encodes CASSLRTEPGTQYF.

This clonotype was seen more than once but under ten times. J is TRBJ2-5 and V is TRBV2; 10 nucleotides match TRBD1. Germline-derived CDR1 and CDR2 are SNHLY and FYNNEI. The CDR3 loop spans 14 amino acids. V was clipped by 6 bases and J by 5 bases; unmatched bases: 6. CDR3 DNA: TGTGCCAGCAGCGACAGGGGGCCATCGGAGACCCAGTACTTC. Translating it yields CASSDRGPSETQYF.

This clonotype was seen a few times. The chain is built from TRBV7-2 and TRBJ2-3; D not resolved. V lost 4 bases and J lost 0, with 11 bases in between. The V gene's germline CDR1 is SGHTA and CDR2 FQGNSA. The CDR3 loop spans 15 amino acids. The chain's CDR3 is CASSSYIASTDTQYF. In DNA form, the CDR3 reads TGTGCCAGCAGCTCGTACATCGCTAGCACAGATACGCAGTATTTT.

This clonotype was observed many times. CDR3 coding DNA: TGTGCCAGCAGCGCTCGGGACGGACAAGAGACCCAGTACTTC. Translation: CASSARDGQETQYF. V is TRBV11-2 and J is TRBJ2-5; D might be TRBD1 or TRBD2, each matching 5 bases. Trimming pared 5 bases from V and 2 bases from J, leaving 12 bases between. The CDR3 spans 14 residues. Germline CDR1 and CDR2: SGHAT and FQNNGV.

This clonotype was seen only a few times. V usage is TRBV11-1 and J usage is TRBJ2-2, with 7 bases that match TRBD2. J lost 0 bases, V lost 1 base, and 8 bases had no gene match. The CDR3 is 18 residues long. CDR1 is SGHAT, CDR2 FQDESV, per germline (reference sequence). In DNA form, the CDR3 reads TGTGCCAGCAGCTTAGGCCACCTAGCGGCTACGAACACCGGGGAGCTGTTTTTT. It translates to CASSLGHLAATNTGELFF.

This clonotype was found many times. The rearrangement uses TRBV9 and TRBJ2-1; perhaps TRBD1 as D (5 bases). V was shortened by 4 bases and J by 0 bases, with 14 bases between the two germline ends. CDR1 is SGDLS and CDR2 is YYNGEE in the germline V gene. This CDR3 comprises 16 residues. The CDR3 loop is CASSRGLENSYNEQFF. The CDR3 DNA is TGTGCCAGCAGCAGGGGTTTGGAAAACTCCTACAATGAGCAGTTCTTC.

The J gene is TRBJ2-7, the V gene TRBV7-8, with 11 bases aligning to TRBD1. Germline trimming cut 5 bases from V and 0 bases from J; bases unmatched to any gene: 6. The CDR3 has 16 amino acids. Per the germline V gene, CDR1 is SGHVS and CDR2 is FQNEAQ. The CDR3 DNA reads TGTGCCAGCAGCAAAGGGGACAGGGGGTACTCCTACGAGCAGTACTTC. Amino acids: CASSKGDRGYSYEQYF.

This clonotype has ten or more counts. CDR3 region: CASSSSRQGYEQYF. For the CDR3, the DNA is TGTGCCAGCAGTTCCTCGAGACAGGGCTACGAGCAGTACTTC. The chain joins TRBV12-3 or TRBV12-4 to TRBJ2-7, with 7 bases matching TRBD1. The CDR3 runs 14 residues. The ends lost 4 bases at V and 3 bases at J; junction bases unmatched: 6.

The CDR3 region is CAGDDKAYNEQFF. CDR3 coding DNA: TGTGCTGGAGATGACAAGGCCTACAATGAGCAGTTCTTC. The chain has TRBV7-7 and TRBJ2-1; D not resolved. Germline assignment: CDR1 SSHAT and CDR2 FNYEAQ (reference sequence). The CDR3 loop spans 13 amino acids.

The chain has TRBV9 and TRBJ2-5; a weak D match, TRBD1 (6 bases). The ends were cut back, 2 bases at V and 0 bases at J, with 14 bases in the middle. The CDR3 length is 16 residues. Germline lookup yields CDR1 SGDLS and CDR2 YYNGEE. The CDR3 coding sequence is TGTGCCAGCAGCGTTCGAGGGGGAGAGTACCAAGAGACCCAGTACTTC. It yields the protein CASSVRGGEYQETQYF.

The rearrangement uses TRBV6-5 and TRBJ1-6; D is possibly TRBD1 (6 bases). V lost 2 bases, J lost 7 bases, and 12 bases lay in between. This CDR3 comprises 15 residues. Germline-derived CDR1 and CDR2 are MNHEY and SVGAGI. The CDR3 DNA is TGTGCCAGCAGTTACGATAGGGGGTCAAATTCACCCCTCCACTTT. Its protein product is CASSYDRGSNSPLHF.